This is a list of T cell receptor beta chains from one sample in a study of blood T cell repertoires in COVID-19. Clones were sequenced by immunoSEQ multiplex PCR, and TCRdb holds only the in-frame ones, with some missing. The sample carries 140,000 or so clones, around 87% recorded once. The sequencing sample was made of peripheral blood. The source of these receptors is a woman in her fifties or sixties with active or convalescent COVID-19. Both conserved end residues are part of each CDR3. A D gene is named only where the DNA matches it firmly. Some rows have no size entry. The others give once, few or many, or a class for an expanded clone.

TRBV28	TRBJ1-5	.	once	CASSRDRSNQPQHF	TGTGCCAGCAGCCGAGACAGGAGCAATCAGCCCCAGCATTTT
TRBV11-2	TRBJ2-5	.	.	CASSFLTGRGETQYF	TGTGCCAGCAGCTTTCTCACAGGGAGGGGGGAGACCCAGTACTTC
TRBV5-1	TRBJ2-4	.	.	CASSLAPGDRAKNIQYF	TGCGCCAGCAGCTTGGCCCCGGGGGATCGGGCCAAAAACATTCAGTACTTC
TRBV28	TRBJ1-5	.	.	CASTHRTVNQPQHF	TGTGCCAGCACCCACCGGACAGTTAATCAGCCCCAGCATTTT
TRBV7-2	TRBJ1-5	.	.	CASSFLTGFGNQPQHF	TGTGCCAGCAGCTTTCTGACAGGTTTCGGAAATCAGCCCCAGCATTTT
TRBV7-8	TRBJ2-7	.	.	CASSLAPTDYEQYF	TGTGCCAGCAGCTTAGCCCCCACAGACTACGAGCAGTACTTC
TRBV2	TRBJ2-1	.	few	CASVNRDLSYNEQFF	TGTGCCAGCGTAAACAGGGACCTCTCCTACAATGAGCAGTTCTTC
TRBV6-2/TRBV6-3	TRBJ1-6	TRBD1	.	CASSYRGPDSPLHF	TGTGCCAGCAGTTACAGGGGGCCGGATTCACCCCTCCACTTT
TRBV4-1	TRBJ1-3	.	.	CASSQNPGFTIYF	TGCGCCAGCAGCCAGAACCCGGGGTTCACCATATATTTT
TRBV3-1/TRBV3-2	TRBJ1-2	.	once	CASSPLLQPRDGYTF	TGTGCCAGCAGCCCACTGCTCCAGCCGAGGGATGGCTACACCTTC
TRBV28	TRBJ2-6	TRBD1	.	CASRTPTGMDGANVLTF	TGTGCCAGCCGCACCCCGACAGGGATGGATGGGGCCAACGTCCTGACTTTC
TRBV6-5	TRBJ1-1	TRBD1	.	CASSYSSRGRGTEAFF	TGTGCCAGCAGTTACTCTAGTAGGGGGCGAGGCACTGAAGCTTTCTTT
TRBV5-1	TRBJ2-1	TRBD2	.	CASSLDLADYNEQFF	TGCGCCAGCAGCTTGGATCTAGCGGATTACAATGAGCAGTTCTTC
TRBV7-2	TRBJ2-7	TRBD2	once	CASSSGTSGRAHEQYF	TGTGCCAGCAGCTCTGGGACTAGCGGGAGGGCCCACGAGCAGTACTTC
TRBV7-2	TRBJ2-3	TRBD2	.	CASSLDVAGGGRDTQYF	TGTGCCAGCAGCTTAGATGTTGCGGGAGGGGGTCGGGATACGCAGTATTTT
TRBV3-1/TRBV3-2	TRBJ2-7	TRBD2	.	CASSLWRETYEQYF	TGTGCCAGCAGCCTATGGCGGGAGACCTACGAGCAGTACTTC
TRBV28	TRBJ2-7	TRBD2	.	CASYGELTSGNYEQYF	TGTGCCAGCTATGGGGAGCTGACTAGCGGGAACTACGAGCAGTACTTC
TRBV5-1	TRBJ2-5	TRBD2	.	CASSLGTSGRASETQYF	TGCGCCAGCAGCTTGGGGACTAGCGGGAGGGCCTCAGAGACCCAGTACTTC
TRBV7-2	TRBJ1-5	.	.	CASSTRDYQPQHF	TGTGCCAGCAGCACTCGGGACTATCAGCCCCAGCATTTT
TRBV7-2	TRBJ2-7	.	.	CASSREGGAEYF	TGTGCCAGCAGCCGAGAAGGCGGAGCAGAGTACTTC
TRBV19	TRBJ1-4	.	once	CASSQVSGVGEKLFF	TGTGCCAGTAGCCAAGTGTCCGGGGTCGGAGAAAAACTGTTTTTT
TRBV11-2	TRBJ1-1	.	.	CASSPVAGLNTEAFF	TGTGCCAGCAGCCCCGTCGCCGGTCTGAACACTGAAGCTTTCTTT
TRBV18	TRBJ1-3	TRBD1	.	CASSLGQGGYTIYF	TGTGCCAGCTCACTTGGACAGGGAGGATACACCATATATTTT
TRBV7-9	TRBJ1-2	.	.	CASSLAQNYGYTF	TGTGCCAGCAGCTTAGCGCAGAACTATGGCTACACCTTC
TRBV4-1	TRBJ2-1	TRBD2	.	CASSQNEERGGRDEQFF	TGCGCCAGCAGCCAAAATGAGGAGCGGGGGGGCCGGGATGAGCAGTTCTTC
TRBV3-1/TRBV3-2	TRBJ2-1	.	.	CASSHLGAGYTYNEQFF	TGTGCCAGCAGCCACCTTGGAGCCGGTTATACCTACAATGAGCAGTTCTTC
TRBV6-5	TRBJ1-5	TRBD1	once	CASSRDREQPQHF	TGTGCCAGCAGTCGGGACAGGGAACAGCCCCAGCATTTT
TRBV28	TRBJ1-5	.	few	CASSLGQGYRQPQHF	TGTGCCAGCAGTTTAGGGCAGGGGTACCGTCAGCCCCAGCATTTT
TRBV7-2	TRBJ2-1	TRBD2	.	CASSLIAGSFSYNEQFF	TGTGCCAGCAGCTTAATAGCGGGGTCGTTCTCCTACAATGAGCAGTTCTTC
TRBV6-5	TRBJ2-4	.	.	CASRTPANIQYF	TGTGCCAGCAGAACCCCAGCGAACATTCAGTACTTC
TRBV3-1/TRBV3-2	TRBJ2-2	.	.	CASSQMFQTNTGELFF	TGTGCCAGCAGCCAAATGTTTCAGACTAACACCGGGGAGCTGTTTTTT
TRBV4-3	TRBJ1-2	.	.	CASSQDWETTYGYTF	TGCGCCAGCAGCCAAGATTGGGAGACAACCTATGGCTACACCTTC
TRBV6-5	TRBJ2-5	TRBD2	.	CASSYSPGLVETQYF	TGTGCCAGCAGTTATTCCCCGGGACTAGTTGAGACCCAGTACTTC
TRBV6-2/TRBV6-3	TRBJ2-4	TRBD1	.	CASSPPTGNLENIQYF	TGTGCCAGCAGCCCCCCGACAGGGAATTTGGAAAACATTCAGTACTTC
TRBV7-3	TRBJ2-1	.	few	CASSPAAGQYNEQFF	TGTGCCAGCAGCCCCGCCGCGGGGCAATACAATGAGCAGTTCTTC
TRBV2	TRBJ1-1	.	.	CASMGGGTEAFF	TGTGCCAGCATGGGGGGGGGAACTGAAGCTTTCTTT
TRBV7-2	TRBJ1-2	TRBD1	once	CASSLSRDRGSYGYTF	TGTGCCAGCAGCTTATCGAGGGACAGGGGCTCCTATGGCTACACCTTC
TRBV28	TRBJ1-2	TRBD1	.	CASRSAGTGNYGYTF	TGTGCCAGCAGGTCCGCGGGGACAGGGAACTATGGCTACACCTTC
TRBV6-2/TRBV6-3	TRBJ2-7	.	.	CASSYSGQFYEQYF	TGTGCCAGCAGTTACTCAGGACAGTTCTACGAGCAGTACTTC
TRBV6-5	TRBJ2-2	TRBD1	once	CASSYLGTAHGELFF	TGTGCCAGCAGTTACTTGGGGACAGCGCATGGGGAGCTGTTTTTT
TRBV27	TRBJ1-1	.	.	CASSLWWGGANTEAFF	TGTGCCAGCAGTTTATGGTGGGGGGGGGCGAACACTGAAGCTTTCTTT
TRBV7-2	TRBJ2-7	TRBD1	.	CASTRTGSNYEQYF	TGTGCCAGCACCCGGACAGGGAGTAACTACGAGCAGTACTTC
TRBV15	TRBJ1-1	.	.	CATQVGETRDTEAFF	TGTGCCACCCAGGTAGGGGAAACTCGAGACACTGAAGCTTTCTTT
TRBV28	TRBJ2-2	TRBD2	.	CASRPGLGLITGELFF	TGTGCCAGCAGGCCAGGACTAGGGCTGATCACCGGGGAGCTGTTTTTT
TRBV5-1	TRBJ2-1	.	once	CASSPFGHSYNEQFF	TGCGCCAGCAGCCCTTTTGGGCACAGCTACAATGAGCAGTTCTTC